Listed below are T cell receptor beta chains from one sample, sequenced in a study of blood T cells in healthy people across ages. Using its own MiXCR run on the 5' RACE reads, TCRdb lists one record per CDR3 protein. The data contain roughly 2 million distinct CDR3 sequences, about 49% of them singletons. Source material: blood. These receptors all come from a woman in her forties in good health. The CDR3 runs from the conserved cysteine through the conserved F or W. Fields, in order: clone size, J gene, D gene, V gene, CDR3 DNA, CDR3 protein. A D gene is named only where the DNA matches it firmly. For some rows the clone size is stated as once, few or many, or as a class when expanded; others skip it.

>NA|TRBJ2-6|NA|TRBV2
TGTGCCCTTGGGGTCCAACCCTCTGGGGCCAACGTCCTGACTTTC
CALGVQPSGANVLTF
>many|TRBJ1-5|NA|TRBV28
TGTGCCAGCAGTTACAATCAGCCCCAGCATTTT
CASSYNQPQHF
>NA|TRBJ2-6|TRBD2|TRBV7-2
TGCGCCAGCAGCAGGCTAGCGGTACCTGGGGCCAACGTCCTGACTTTC
CASSRLAVPGANVLTF
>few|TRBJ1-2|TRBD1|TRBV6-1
TGTGCCAGCAGCCCCGCGACAGGGACCTATGGCTACACCTTC
CASSPATGTYGYTF
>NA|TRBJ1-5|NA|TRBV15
TGTGCCACCAGCACAAGGGACAAACCCAATCAGCCCCAGCATTTT
CATSTRDKPNQPQHF
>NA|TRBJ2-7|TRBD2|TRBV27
TGTGCCAGCAGTACAACTGGGGGGGACGGATACGAGCAGTACTTC
CASSTTGGDGYEQYF
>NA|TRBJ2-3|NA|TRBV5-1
TGCGCCAGCAGCTTGAGCAGGGGGAGGGCAGATACGCAGTATTTT
CASSLSRGRADTQYF
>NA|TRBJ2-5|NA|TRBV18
TGTGCCAGCTCTCCCAGGTTCGAGACCCAGTACTTC
CASSPRFETQYF
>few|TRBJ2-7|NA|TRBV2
TGTGCCAGCAGCCTCGGCTGGGCCGAGCAGTACTTC
CASSLGWAEQYF
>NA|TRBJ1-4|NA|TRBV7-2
TGTGCCAGCAGCCCATCCGGCGCAGGGACTAATGAAAAACTGTTTTTT
CASSPSGAGTNEKLFF
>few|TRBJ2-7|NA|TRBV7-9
TGTGCCAGCAGCATCCTGACAGGTGCAACCTACGAGCAGTACTTC
CASSILTGATYEQYF
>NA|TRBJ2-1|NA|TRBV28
TGTGCCAGCAGTAACAGGGAAACGGGGGAGCAGTTCTTC
CASSNRETGEQFF
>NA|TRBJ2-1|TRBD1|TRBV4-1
TGCGCCAGCAGCACTCCGGACAGGGGGACCTACAATGAGCAGTTCTTC
CASSTPDRGTYNEQFF
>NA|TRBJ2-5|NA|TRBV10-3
TGTGCCAGTAGCGGATCCCAACAAGAGACCCAGTACTTC
CASSGSQQETQYF
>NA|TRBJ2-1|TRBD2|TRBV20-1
TGCAGTGCTCGGGTCGCACGCGGGGGATCCTACAATGAGCAGTTCTTC
CSARVARGGSYNEQFF
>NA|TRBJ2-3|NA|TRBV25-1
TGTGCCAGCAGTGAATTGGGAGAGGCCACAGATACGCAGTATTTT
CASSELGEATDTQYF
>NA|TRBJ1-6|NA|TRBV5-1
TGCGCCAGCAGCAACAGAAATTCGTCACCCCTCCACTTT
CASSNRNSSPLHF
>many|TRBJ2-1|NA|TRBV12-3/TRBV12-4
TGCGCCAGCAGAGGAGGGGGCTCCTACAATGAGCAGTTCTTC
CASRGGGSYNEQFF
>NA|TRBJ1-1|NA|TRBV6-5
TGTGCCAGCAGTGACGGGGGGCGGACTGAAGCTTTCTTT
CASSDGGRTEAFF
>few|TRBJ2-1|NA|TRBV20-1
TGCAGTGCCCAGAAGGATAACCATGAGCAGTTCTTC
CSAQKDNHEQFF
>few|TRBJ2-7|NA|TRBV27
TGTGCCAGCAGTTTAAAACGGGTGAGCTCCTACGAGCAGTACTTC
CASSLKRVSSYEQYF
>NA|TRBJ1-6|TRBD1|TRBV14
TGTGCCAGCAGCCACGGGACAGGGGGTAAAAATTCACCCCTCCACTTT
CASSHGTGGKNSPLHF
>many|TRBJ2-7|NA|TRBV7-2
TGTGCCAGCAGTCCCGGGAACGAGCAGTACTTC
CASSPGNEQYF
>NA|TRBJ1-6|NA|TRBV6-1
TGTGCCAGCAGTGTGTTTAGTGGCTTGGGGAATTCACCCCTCCACTTT
CASSVFSGLGNSPLHF
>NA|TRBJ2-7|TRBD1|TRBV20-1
TGCAGTGCCGATTCCGGGACAGGCAACTACGAGCAGTACTTC
CSADSGTGNYEQYF
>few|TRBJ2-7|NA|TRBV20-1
TGCAGTGTTCTTGCGGGCAGCGAGCAGTACTTC
CSVLAGSEQYF
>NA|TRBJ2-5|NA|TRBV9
TGTGCCAGCAGCGATAGGGTTCGGGAGGAGACCCAGTACTTC
CASSDRVREETQYF
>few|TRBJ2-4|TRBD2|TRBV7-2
TGTGCCAGCAGCTTAGAGGCTAGCGGGGGGGCCTGGGCCAAAAACATTCAGTACTTC
CASSLEASGGAWAKNIQYF
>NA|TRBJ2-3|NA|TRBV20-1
TGCAGTGCTGGACTACCTAGCACAGATACGCAGTATTTT
CSAGLPSTDTQYF
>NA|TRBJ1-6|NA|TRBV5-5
TGTGCCAGCAGCTTGCGGACGGGAAACTATAATTCACCCCTCCACTTT
CASSLRTGNYNSPLHF
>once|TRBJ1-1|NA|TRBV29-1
TGCAGCGTTGTGTCGAGTGGAATGAACACTGAAGCTTTCTTT
CSVVSSGMNTEAFF
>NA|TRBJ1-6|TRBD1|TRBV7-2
TGTGCCAGCAGCCGGGACACAGGGGATTCACCCCTCCACTTT
CASSRDTGDSPLHF
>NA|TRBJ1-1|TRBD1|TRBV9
TGTGCCAGCAGCGCCCTTGGACAGGGGACGGCCGTGGACACTGAAGCTTTCTTT
CASSALGQGTAVDTEAFF
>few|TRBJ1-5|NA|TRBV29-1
TGCAGCGCCGGCCCAGGAAGAGGTGCCCAGCATTTT
CSAGPGRGAQHF
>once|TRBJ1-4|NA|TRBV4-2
TGTGCCAGCAGCCAAGTACTGGCGTTGTCAAGTGAAAAACTGTTTTTT
CASSQVLALSSEKLFF
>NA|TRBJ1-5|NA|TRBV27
TGTGCCACTAAAGGGGCAGAGAATCAGCCCCAGCATTTT
CATKGAENQPQHF
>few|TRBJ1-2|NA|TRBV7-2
TGTGCCAGCAGCTCCCGAAATCTCGGGACGTACGGAGGCTACACCTTC
CASSSRNLGTYGGYTF
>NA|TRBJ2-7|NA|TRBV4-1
TGCGCCAGCAGCCAAGATCGAAGCGGTACAACCTACGAGCAGTACTTC
CASSQDRSGTTYEQYF
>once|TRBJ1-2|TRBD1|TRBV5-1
TGCGCCAGCAGCCCCGGACAGGAGAAGAATGGCTACACCTTC
CASSPGQEKNGYTF
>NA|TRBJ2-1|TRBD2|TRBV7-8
TGTGCCAGCAGCTTAGGACGGGGGGGCGAAGGCAATGAGCAGTTCTTC
CASSLGRGGEGNEQFF
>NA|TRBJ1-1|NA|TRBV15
TGTGCCACCAGCAGCCCTGGGAGGTACACTGAAGCTTTCTTT
CATSSPGRYTEAFF
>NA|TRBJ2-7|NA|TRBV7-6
TGTGCCAGCAGCCTATATCACGAGCAGTACTTC
CASSLYHEQYF
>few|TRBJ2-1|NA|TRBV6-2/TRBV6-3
TGTGCCAGCATCCTGGATGGTAGAACCTACAATGAGCAGTTCTTC
CASILDGRTYNEQFF
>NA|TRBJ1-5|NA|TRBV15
TGTGCCACCAGCAGAGGGCGAAATAGCAATCAGCCCCAGCATTTT
CATSRGRNSNQPQHF
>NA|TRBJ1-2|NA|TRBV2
TGTGCCAGCAGTGTGGAAGGGAAAGCGGGAGGCTACACCTTC
CASSVEGKAGGYTF
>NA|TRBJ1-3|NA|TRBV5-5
TGTGCCAGCAGCTTGGATCCGTTCGGGGCTGGAAACACCATATATTTT
CASSLDPFGAGNTIYF
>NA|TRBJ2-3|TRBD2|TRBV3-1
TGTGCCAGCAGCACCCCTAGCGGGGGCTTTATCACAGATACGCAGTATTTT
CASSTPSGGFITDTQYF
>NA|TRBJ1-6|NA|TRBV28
TGTGCCAGCAGTTTAGCGACAGGACCGAATTCACCCCTCCACTTT
CASSLATGPNSPLHF
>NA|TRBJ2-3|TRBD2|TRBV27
TGTGCCAGCAGTTGCAGACTAGCGGGGGGTCCCGCGGGGGTTACGCAGTATTTT
CASSCRLAGGPAGVTQYF
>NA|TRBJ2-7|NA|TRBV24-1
TGTGCCACCAGTGACCCGGGTATCTACGAGCAGTACTTC
CATSDPGIYEQYF
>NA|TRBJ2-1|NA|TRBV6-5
TGTGCCAGCAGTCCCTTCTGGGGGTCGGGCGGGAATGAGCAGTTCTTC
CASSPFWGSGGNEQFF
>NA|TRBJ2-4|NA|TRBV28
TGTGCCAGCAGCCCTCAATACCTAGCCAAAAACATTCAGTACTTC
CASSPQYLAKNIQYF
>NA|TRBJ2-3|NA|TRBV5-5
TGTGCCAGCAGACCCGACGCGGCCAACCCGCACACAGATACGCAGTATTTT
CASRPDAANPHTDTQYF
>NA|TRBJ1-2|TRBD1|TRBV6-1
TGTGCCAGCAGAATCACCGGGACAGGGACCTCTAACTATGGCTACACCTTC
CASRITGTGTSNYGYTF